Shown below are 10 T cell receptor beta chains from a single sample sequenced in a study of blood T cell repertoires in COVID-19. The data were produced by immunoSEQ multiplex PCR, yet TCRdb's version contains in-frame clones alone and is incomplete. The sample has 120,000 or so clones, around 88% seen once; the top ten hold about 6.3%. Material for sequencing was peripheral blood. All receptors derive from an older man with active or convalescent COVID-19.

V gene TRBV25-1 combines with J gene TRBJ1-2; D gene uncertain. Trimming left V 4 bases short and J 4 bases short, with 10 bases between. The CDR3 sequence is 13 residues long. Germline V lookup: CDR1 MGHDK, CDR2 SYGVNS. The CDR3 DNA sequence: TGTGCCAGCAGTGGCCTCGGTAGCTATGGCTACACCTTC. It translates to CASSGLGSYGYTF.

The CDR3 loop is CASSGTGSSNQPQHF. CDR3 bases: TGTGCCAGCAGCGGGACAGGGTCTAGCAATCAGCCCCAGCATTTT. V and J are TRBV6-5 and TRBJ1-5; the match to TRBD1 covers 9 bases. Per the germline V gene, CDR1 is MNHEY and CDR2 is SVGAGI. CDR3 size: 15 residues. With 6 bases clipped from V and 0 bases from J, the junction kept 3 bases outside the gene matches.

In DNA form, the CDR3 reads TGTGCCAGCAGCGTTACTAGCGGGGGGATTGCAGATACGCAGTATTTT. Protein sequence: CASSVTSGGIADTQYF. The J gene is TRBJ2-3, the V gene TRBV9, with 12 bases that match TRBD2. Looked up from germline, CDR1 is SGDLS and CDR2 is YYNGEE. J was trimmed by 4 bases and V by 2 bases; bases with no gene match: 5. This CDR3 spans 16 amino acids.

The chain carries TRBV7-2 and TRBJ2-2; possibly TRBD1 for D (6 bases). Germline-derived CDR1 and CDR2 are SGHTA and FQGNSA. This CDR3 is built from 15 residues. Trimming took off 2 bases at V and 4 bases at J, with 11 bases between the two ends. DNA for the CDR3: TGTGCCAGCAGCTTATCGGGACAAAGCACCGGGGAGCTGTTTTTT. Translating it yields CASSLSGQSTGELFF.

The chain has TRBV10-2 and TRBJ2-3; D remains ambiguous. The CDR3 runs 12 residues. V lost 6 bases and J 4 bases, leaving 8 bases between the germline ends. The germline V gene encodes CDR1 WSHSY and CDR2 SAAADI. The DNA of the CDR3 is TGCGCCAGCAGCTCCACGGCAGATACGCAGTATTTT. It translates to CASSSTADTQYF.

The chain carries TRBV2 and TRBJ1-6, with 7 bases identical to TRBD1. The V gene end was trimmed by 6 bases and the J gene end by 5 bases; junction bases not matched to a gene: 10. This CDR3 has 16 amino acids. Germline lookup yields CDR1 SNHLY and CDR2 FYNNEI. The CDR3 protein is CASSPETGEDNSPLHF. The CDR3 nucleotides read TGTGCCAGCAGCCCCGAAACAGGGGAGGATAATTCACCCCTCCACTTT.

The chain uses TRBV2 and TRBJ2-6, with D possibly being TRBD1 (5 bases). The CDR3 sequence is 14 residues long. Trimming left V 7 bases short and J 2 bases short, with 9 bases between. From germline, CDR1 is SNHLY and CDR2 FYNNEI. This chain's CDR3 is CASTPGPGANVLTF. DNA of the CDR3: TGTGCCAGCACCCCAGGGCCTGGGGCCAACGTCCTGACTTTC.

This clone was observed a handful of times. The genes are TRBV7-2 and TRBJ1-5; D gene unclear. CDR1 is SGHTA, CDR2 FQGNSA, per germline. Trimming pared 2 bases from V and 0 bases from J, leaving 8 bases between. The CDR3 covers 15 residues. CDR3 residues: CASSLLAYSNQPQHF. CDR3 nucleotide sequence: TGTGCCAGCAGCTTACTCGCGTATAGCAATCAGCCCCAGCATTTT.

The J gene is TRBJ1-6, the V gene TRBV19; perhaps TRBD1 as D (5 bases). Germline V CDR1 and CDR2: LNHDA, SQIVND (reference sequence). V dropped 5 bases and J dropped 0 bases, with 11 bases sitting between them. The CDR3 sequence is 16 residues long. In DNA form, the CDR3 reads TGTGCCAGTAGTTCGACAGTTAGCTCCTATAATTCACCCCTCCACTTT. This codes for CASSSTVSSYNSPLHF.

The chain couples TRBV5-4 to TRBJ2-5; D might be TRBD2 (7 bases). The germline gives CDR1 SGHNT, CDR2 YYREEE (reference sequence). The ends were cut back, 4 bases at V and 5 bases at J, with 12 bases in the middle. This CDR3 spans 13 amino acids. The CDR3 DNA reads TGTGCCAGCAGCCCGGGGGGCCGGGAGACCCAGTACTTC. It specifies CASSPGGRETQYF.